This T cell receptor (beta chain) was observed in a study of T-cell reconstitution after alpha-beta-depleted transplantation in children. Study observations and caveats: T-cell numbers and diversity one year post-transplant derived largely from freshly generated T cells. Several hundred expanded graft clones reportedly supplied alpha-beta T cells about two months after transplant.

From germline, CDR1 is SNHLY and CDR2 FYNNEI. Unmatched junction bases numbered 4, after V lost 3 bases and J lost 8 bases. The CDR3 has 14 amino acids. For this clonotype: Its antigen remains unidentified.

As it was prepared, the TCRbeta library received unique molecular identifiers. MiXCR was run by TCRdb on the PCR reads, yielding one entry per CDR3 protein. The data contain 330,000 or so distinct CDR3 sequences, 6% to 10% of them singletons. The TCR originated in a female patient aged 2-15 years who had a stem cell transplant for Fanconi anemia, so the T cells may come from the graft donor. This chain connects TRBV2 to TRBJ2-1; TRBD2 agrees at 10 bases. The sequenced sample was peripheral blood, obtained 360 days after TCRalphabeta/CD19-depleted stem cell transplant. As DNA, the CDR3 is TGTGCCAGCAGTGAGACTAGCGGGTTTGATGAGCAGTTCTTC. This encodes CASSETSGFDEQFF.